The 32 T cell receptor beta chains reported below all come from one sample, sequenced in a study of T cell responses to AZD1222 COVID-19 vaccine. Clones were sequenced by immunoSEQ multiplex PCR, and TCRdb holds only the in-frame ones, with some missing. The table lists approximately 150,000 clones, roughly 84% of them singletons, with approximately 4.7% in the top ten. The sequencing here drew on peripheral blood, taken 28 days after the second AZD1222 dose. The source of these receptors is an adult who received the AZD1222 COVID-19 vaccine.

This rearrangement joins TRBV3-1 (or the pseudogene TRBV3-2) to TRBJ1-2, with 12 bases matching TRBD1. Germline CDR1 is LGHDT and CDR2 is YNNKEL (reference sequence). Germline trimming cut 3 bases from V and 5 bases from J; bases unmatched to any gene: 10. The length of the CDR3 is 17 residues. The CDR3 sequence is CASSQDIRDRGQYGYTF. Written as DNA, the CDR3 is TGTGCCAGCAGCCAGGACATCCGGGACAGGGGGCAATATGGCTACACCTTC.

The genes are TRBV7-9 and TRBJ2-5; D might be TRBD1 (6 bases). Per the germline V gene, CDR1 is SEHNR and CDR2 is FQNEAQ (reference sequence). Trimming cost V 0 bases and J 6 bases, with 11 bases left between them. The CDR3 contains 14 residues. The CDR3, as DNA: TGTGCCAGCAGCTTAGCGGACAGTTCCAAGACCCAGTACTTC. Its protein is CASSLADSSKTQYF.

The J gene is TRBJ1-6, the V gene TRBV11-2, with 9 positions matching TRBD1. V shed 4 bases and J 6 bases; nucleotides not matched to a gene: 4. The germline gives CDR1 SGHAT, CDR2 FQNNGV. The CDR3 has 15 residues. Written as DNA, the CDR3 is TGTGCCAGCAGCTCACAGGGGGCTGGTAATTCACCCCTCCACTTT. Translated: CASSSQGAGNSPLHF.

The rearrangement links TRBV6-1 to TRBJ1-5, with D unresolved. This CDR3 region has 12 residues. Germline CDR1 is MNHNS and CDR2 is SASEGT. V gave up 2 bases and J gave up 7 bases, with 6 bases separating them. This CDR3 is CASSEMRQPQHF. CDR3 nucleotide sequence: TGTGCCAGCAGTGAAATGCGGCAGCCCCAGCATTTT.

CDR3 sequence reads: CSVGYGGTYNEQFF. The CDR3, as DNA: TGCAGCGTCGGGTACGGGGGAACCTACAATGAGCAGTTCTTC. The chain is built from TRBV29-1 and TRBJ2-1, with D maybe TRBD2 (6 bases). CDR1 and CDR2 (germline): SQVTM, ANQGSEA. V gave up 6 bases and J gave up 2 bases, with 14 bases separating them. The CDR3 totals 14 residues.

This chain links TRBV9 with TRBJ1-1, with D unclear. V was trimmed by 0 bases and J by 0 bases, leaving 9 bases between them. The CDR3 runs to 15 residues. Germline values: CDR1 SGDLS, CDR2 YYNGEE. The CDR3 sequence is CASSVGENMNTEAFF. CDR3 DNA: TGTGCCAGCAGCGTAGGGGAGAACATGAACACTGAAGCTTTCTTT.

By frequency in the sample, this clone is medium-sized (0.01 to 0.1%). The chain joins TRBV3-1 (or the pseudogene TRBV3-2) to TRBJ2-2, with D perhaps TRBD2 (5 bases). Per the germline V gene, CDR1 is LGHDT and CDR2 is YNNKEL (reference sequence). V dropped 11 bases and J dropped 8 bases, with 15 bases sitting between them. The CDR3 loop spans 12 amino acids. The CDR3, as DNA: TGTGCCGGCGGGCCCGTTGGAGGGGAGCTGTTTTTT. Its translation: CAGGPVGGELFF.

This sequence joins TRBV12-5 and TRBJ1-1; D remains unclear. The CDR3 is 12 amino acids. Germline V lookup: CDR1 LGHNT, CDR2 FRNRAP. V lost 1 base to trimming and J lost 5 bases, with 5 bases between them. Written as DNA, the CDR3 is TGTGCTAGTGGTTTGGGAGTAACTGAAGCTTTCTTT. Residues: CASGLGVTEAFF. Using reference TRBV12-5 and TRBJ1-1 for the parts outside the CDR3, the full variable domain is DARVTQTPRHKVTEMGQEVTMRCQPILGHNTVFWYRQTMMQGLELLAYFRNRAPLDDSGMPKDRFSAEMPDATLATLKIQPSEPRDSAVYFCASGLGVTEAFFGQGTRLTVV.

The V gene is TRBV30, the J gene TRBJ1-2, with D hard to call. This CDR3 is built from 12 residues. Germline-derived CDR1 and CDR2 are GTSNPN and SVGIG (reference sequence). Trimming pared 4 bases from V and 6 bases from J, leaving 12 bases between. The CDR3 is CAWIPLRDGYTF. Written as DNA, the CDR3 is TGTGCCTGGATCCCGCTGAGGGATGGCTACACCTTC.

The chain uses TRBV7-8 and TRBJ2-7, with TRBD1 identical over 9 bases. The CDR3 has 15 amino acids. The V gene end was trimmed by 4 bases and the J gene end by 6 bases; junction bases not matched to a gene: 10. Germline-derived CDR1 and CDR2 are SGHVS and FQNEAQ. CDR3 in amino acids: CASSWDRVTGGEQYF. DNA of the CDR3: TGTGCCAGCAGCTGGGACAGGGTTACCGGGGGCGAGCAGTACTTC. Using reference TRBV7-8 and TRBJ2-7 for the parts outside the CDR3, the full variable domain is GAGVSQSPRYKVAKRGQDVALRCDPISGHVSLFWYQQALGQGPEFLTYFQNEAQLDKSGLPSDRFFAERPEGSVSTLKIQRTQQEDSAVYLCASSWDRVTGGEQYFGPGTRLTVT.

This clone was observed a handful of times. The genes are TRBV19 and TRBJ1-2, with D tentatively TRBD1 (5 bases). V was cut by 7 bases and J by 5 bases, with 23 bases left in between. Germline values: CDR1 LNHDA, CDR2 SQIVND (reference sequence). CDR3 length: 16 amino acids. CDR3 loop: CASNDVARGSFYGYTF. The CDR3 nucleotides read TGTGCCAGTAACGACGTGGCAAGGGGATCCTTTTATGGCTACACCTTC. Filled out from reference TRBV19 and TRBJ1-2, the complete variable domain reads DGGITQSPKYLFRKEGQNVTLSCEQNLNHDAMYWYRQDPGQGLRLIYYSQIVNDFQKGDIAEGYSVSREKKESFPLTVTSAQKNPTAFYLCASNDVARGSFYGYTFGSGTRLTVV.

The chain employs TRBV6-5 and TRBJ2-3; D is undetermined. This CDR3 is 14 amino acids long. V was pared by 5 bases and J by 1 base, with 10 bases between. Germline lookup yields CDR1 MNHEY and CDR2 SVGAGI. The DNA of the CDR3 is TGTGCCAGCAGTCCAACTCCTGGCACAGATACGCAGTATTTT. It encodes CASSPTPGTDTQYF.

J is TRBJ1-1 and V is TRBV28; no definite D call. Per germline, CDR1 MDHEN and CDR2 SYDVKM. This CDR3 has 13 residues. Trimming took 3 bases from V and 1 from J, leaving 6 bases between them. The CDR3 DNA sequence: TGTGCCAGCAGTTTCCCAGAGAACACTGAAGCTTTCTTT. Its protein is CASSFPENTEAFF.

A remark on this clone: A junction end diverges from the germline sequence, so it may reflect a read error. The chain combines TRBV12-3 or TRBV12-4 with TRBJ1-4, with D tentatively TRBD1 (6 bases). The CDR3 covers 11 residues. The CDR3 loop reads CASSDFTGHSF. The CDR3 DNA reads TGTGCCAGCAGTGACTTTACGGGACACAGTTTT.

The CDR3 sequence is CASSPPQGDNSPLHF. The CDR3, as DNA: TGTGCCAGCAGCCCCCCACAGGGAGATAATTCACCCCTCCACTTT. The chain employs TRBV6-6 and TRBJ1-6; a weak D match, TRBD1 (6 bases). Germline V lookup: CDR1 MNHNY, CDR2 SVGAGI (reference sequence). V shed 6 bases and J shed 5 bases, with 14 bases lying between them. This CDR3 spans 15 amino acids.

The gene calls are TRBV14 and TRBJ2-1; 8 nucleotides agree with TRBD2. V dropped 4 bases and J dropped 7; count of bases not matched to a gene: 9. CDR1 and CDR2 from the germline V gene are SGHDN and FVKESK. CDR3 size: 15 residues. The CDR3 loop is CASSPSSGSRNEQFF. The CDR3 coding sequence is TGTGCCAGCAGCCCCTCGAGCGGGAGTCGGAATGAGCAGTTCTTC. Supplemented by reference TRBV14 and TRBJ2-1, the full variable domain reads EAGVTQFPSHSVIEKGQTVTLRCDPISGHDNLYWYRRVMGKEIKFLLHFVKESKQDESGMPNNRFLAERTGGTYSTLKVQPAELEDSGVYFCASSPSSGSRNEQFFGPGTRLTVL.

This chain joins TRBV3-1 (or the pseudogene TRBV3-2) and TRBJ1-1; D possibly corresponds to TRBD1 (6 bases). V lost 4 bases and J 5 bases, leaving 14 bases between the germline ends. The CDR3 consists of 14 residues. Germline-derived CDR1 and CDR2 are LGHDT and YNNKEL (reference sequence). As DNA, the CDR3 is TGTGCCAGCAGCCGAACAGGGATAGAGACTGAAGCTTTCTTT. Translated: CASSRTGIETEAFF.

This clone has more than one count but fewer than ten. The chain uses TRBV7-9 and TRBJ1-2, with 8 bases matching TRBD1. This CDR3 is 14 amino acids long. The V gene's germline CDR1 is SEHNR and CDR2 FQNEAQ (reference sequence). The V segment lost 1 base and the J segment 4 bases; nucleotides outside the gene matches: 2. The CDR3 DNA is TGTGCCAGCAGCTTAGGTGGACAGGGCTATGGCTACACCTTC. This gives the protein CASSLGGQGYGYTF.

The V gene is TRBV11-2, the J gene TRBJ2-1, with TRBD2 matching 7 bases. V lost 0 bases and J lost 15; bases outside the gene matches: 8. The CDR3 runs 13 residues. From germline, CDR1 is SGHAT and CDR2 FQNNGV. The CDR3 sequence is CASSLEYDGRRFF. The DNA for the CDR3 is TGTGCCAGCAGCTTAGAGTACGACGGGAGGAGGTTCTTC.

The CDR3 loop reads CASSRRPGPNTEAFF. The CDR3 nucleotides read TGTGCCAGCAGCCGACGTCCGGGCCCGAACACTGAAGCTTTCTTT. The chain couples TRBV11-2 to TRBJ1-1, with no clear D. Germline V gene sequence: CDR1 SGHAT, CDR2 FQNNGV. This CDR3 has 15 residues. With 5 bases removed from V and 1 base from J, the gap between germline ends came to 14 bases.

The V gene is TRBV6-5, the J gene TRBJ1-2; TRBD1 matches 11 bases. This CDR3 is built from 15 residues. Trimming removed 3 bases from V and 7 bases from J; junction bases left unmatched: 7. Germline CDR1 MNHEY, CDR2 SVGAGI. The CDR3 bases are TGTGCCAGCAGTTATAGGGACAGGGGGGAGGTTGGCTACACCTTC. This sequence encodes CASSYRDRGEVGYTF.

The chain has TRBV19 and TRBJ1-1; D unclear. Trimming took 4 bases from V and 0 from J, leaving 12 bases between them. The CDR3 has 15 amino acids. Germline V gene data show CDR1 as LNHDA and CDR2 as SQIVND (reference sequence). This CDR3 is CASSTGPAMNTEAFF. In nucleotides, the CDR3 is TGTGCCAGTAGTACAGGCCCCGCCATGAACACTGAAGCTTTCTTT.

The chain links TRBV7-9 to TRBJ2-5; tentatively, D is TRBD1 (6 bases). The germline gives CDR1 SEHNR, CDR2 FQNEAQ (reference sequence). Trimming stripped 5 bases from V and 2 bases from J, with 9 bases between. This CDR3 region has 13 residues. As DNA, the CDR3 is TGTGCCAGCAGCCCGACAGGTCAAGAGACCCAGTACTTC. This codes for CASSPTGQETQYF.

This clone was seen a few times. V is TRBV19 and J is TRBJ1-5, with 8 positions matching TRBD1. V lost 6 bases, J lost 3 bases, and 4 bases stayed unmatched. CDR1 is LNHDA, CDR2 SQIVND, per germline (reference sequence). There are 14 residues in the CDR3. CDR3 amino acids: CASSRTGNNQPQHF. DNA for the CDR3: TGTGCCAGTAGCCGGACAGGGAACAATCAGCCCCAGCATTTT.

The J gene is TRBJ2-2, the V gene TRBV5-4; possibly TRBD1 for D (6 bases). Looked up from germline, CDR1 is SGHNT and CDR2 is YYREEE (reference sequence). Between the trimmed V and J ends, which lost 0 bases and 2 bases, there was a span of 11 bases. CDR3 size: 16 residues. The DNA of the CDR3 is TGTGCCAGCAGCTTGGGTATGGGGGCTAACACCGGGGAGCTGTTTTTT. It encodes CASSLGMGANTGELFF.

The J gene is TRBJ2-5, the V gene TRBV19; TRBD1 or TRBD2 may be the D gene (5 bases each). The V gene's germline CDR1 is LNHDA and CDR2 SQIVND (reference sequence). This CDR3 region has 14 residues. Trimming removed 6 bases from V and 1 base from J, with 12 bases in between. The CDR3 nucleotides are TGTGCCAGTAGCCAGGGACGGTCCCAAGAGACCCAGTACTTC. Translation gives CASSQGRSQETQYF.

The V and J genes are TRBV25-1 and TRBJ2-5; 8 nucleotides line up with TRBD2. The CDR3 extends over 15 amino acids. V shed 3 bases and J 4 bases; nucleotides not matched to a gene: 7. Germline CDR1 is MGHDK and CDR2 is SYGVNS. CDR3 sequence reads: CASSDVSGAGETQYF. CDR3 nucleotides: TGTGCCAGCAGTGACGTTAGCGGGGCGGGAGAGACCCAGTACTTC.

This rearrangement joins TRBV5-8 to TRBJ2-3, with D unclear. This CDR3 has 15 residues. Germline CDR1 reads SGHTS; CDR2 reads YDEGEE. V lost 10 bases, J lost 2 bases, and 20 bases lay in between. The DNA for the CDR3 is TGTGCCGGGGATCCCGTTCGGCCGGACACAGATACGCAGTATTTT. This gives the protein CAGDPVRPDTDTQYF.

This clone showed up just a few times. The CDR3 bases are TGTGCCAGCTCCCGACCGGATTCACCCCTCCACTTT. This sequence encodes CASSRPDSPLHF. The gene calls are TRBV18 and TRBJ1-6; the D is unclear. V gave up 6 bases and J gave up 8 bases, with 8 bases separating them. From germline, CDR1 is KGHSH and CDR2 LQKENI. This CDR3 is built from 12 residues. Full variable domain (outside the CDR3, taken from reference TRBV18 and TRBJ1-6): NAGVMQNPRHLVRRRGQEARLRCSPMKGHSHVYWYRQLPEEGLKFMVYLQKENIIDESGMPKERFSAEFPKEGPSILRIQQVVRGDSAAYFCASSRPDSPLHFGNGTRLTVT.

A few counts support this clone. The chain recombines TRBV19 with TRBJ1-4; D possibly corresponds to TRBD1 (6 bases). V gave up 8 bases and J gave up 0 bases, with 13 bases separating them. This CDR3 is built from 15 residues. CDR1 is LNHDA, CDR2 SQIVND, per germline (reference sequence). The CDR3 sequence: CASDPTGATNEKLFF. CDR3 DNA: TGTGCCAGTGACCCGACAGGAGCAACTAATGAAAAACTGTTTTTT.

This clone was counted once. This sequence joins TRBV5-8 and TRBJ2-1, with 9 bases aligning to TRBD1. This CDR3 has 14 amino acids. V shed 3 bases and J 10 bases; nucleotides not matched to a gene: 8. In germline, CDR1 is SGHTS, CDR2 YDEGEE. The CDR3 is CASSWRDRVGEQFF. CDR3 DNA: TGTGCCAGCAGCTGGCGGGACAGGGTAGGGGAGCAGTTCTTC.

This clone was observed once. The chain combines TRBV18 with TRBJ1-5; D uncertain. CDR1 and CDR2 (germline): KGHSH, LQKENI. With 3 bases removed from V and 4 bases from J, the gap between germline ends came to 10 bases. This CDR3 spans 14 amino acids. The CDR3 is CASSPVTENQPQHF. CDR3 sequence (DNA): TGTGCCAGCTCACCGGTAACAGAAAATCAGCCCCAGCATTTT.